This TCR beta chain was recovered during a study of T cell responses to AZD1222 COVID-19 vaccine (TCRdb year 2021). In the study overall: TCR sequencing covered approximately 230 trial participants: 200 to 210 given two doses of AZD1222 and 26 given two doses of MenACWY control vaccine. Enrollment into the trials was organized by age into subgroups of 18-55, 56-69 and 70-plus years, and those subgroups contained roughly 140, 27 and 60 TCR-sequenced participants, respectively.

The CDR3 regions of human TCRbeta chains were subjected to immunosequencing. The authors processed their data as follows. TCRs in the repertoires were matched against a reference library of SARS-CoV-2-specific TCRs that had been generated with the MIRA antigen-specificity platform. Breadth meant the fraction of unique TCRs that were SARS-CoV-2-associated, whereas depth meant the fraction of total T cells that were SARS-CoV-2-associated. Using the MIRA data, each spike-specific TCR was mapped to the spike region that the TCR reacts to and placed in a CD4 or CD8 class. Log10-transformed breadth and depth values were compared by one-way ANOVA with Sidak's multiple comparisons tests. TCRdb obtained this table from immuneACCESS and retained in-frame rearrangements with V and J assigned. These tables miss some clones; where compared with another copy, unresolved V genes account for less than half of the shortfall, and the remainder is unexplained. V and J calls and clone size are copied from that table; D and trimming were computed from the DNA. In all, the sample holds approximately 89,000 clones, and around 83% of those were seen once. About 6% of the sample goes to the ten largest clones.

The germline V gene (reference sequence) provides CDR1 SGHNT and CDR2 YYREEE. V and J are trimmed by 4 bases and 4 bases, and the gene matches miss 8 bases of the junction. The CDR3 starts with the cysteine, ends with the phenylalanine, and has 15 residues. Only the CDR3 portion is preserved as DNA: 45 bases, with reading frame beginning at the first base. The meaning of the sample's time point label: about 28 days (+/-7) after the second vaccine dose. AZD1222 recipients given second doses at about 4 weeks or at about 12 weeks were pooled, since spike-specific TCR depth and breadth were not found to differ between the two schedules. Vaccinee samples came from UK trials COV001 and COV002, including a single-blind randomized controlled phase 2/3 trial of AZD1222 (ChAdOx1 nCoV-19) in healthy adults. For TCRbeta chain sequencing, PBMC samples were collected from trial participants at day 0 and at day 28 after the second dose.

General study outcomes and caveats: Most participants were white British and females outnumbered males, and the authors suggested that clonal diversity may have been underestimated. Because no day 14 peak-response samples were available, the repertoires could be characterized only after the peak T cell response. Nearly half of unique spike-specific TCRs reportedly recognized epitopes outside regions mutated in the B.1.351 and B.1.1.7 variants. In the small 56-69-year group, the increase in depth fell short of significance, most likely because of low power. Only a handful of AZD1222 recipients were SARS-CoV-2 seropositive at baseline, limiting conclusions about previously exposed vaccinees. After two AZD1222 doses, both the breadth and the depth of spike-specific TCRs were significantly higher than at day 0 and than in MenACWY recipients. CD4 TCRs associated with the vaccine covered the entire spike protein, and the dominant responses were in regions 160-218 and 743-854.

Worth noting for this clone: This clone's antigen is unknown. The record has no base qualities; no much larger clone is one base away.

The clonotype comes from an adult who received the AZD1222 COVID-19 vaccine. This specimen consisted of peripheral blood, obtained 28 days after the second AZD1222 dose. The V and J segments used are TRBV5-4 and TRBJ2-7; a stretch of 10 junction bases matches TRBD1. The CDR3: CASSPGTGQGYEQYF. The DNA reads as follows: TGTGCCAGCAGCCCGGGGACGGGACAGGGGTACGAGCAGTACTTC.